This T cell receptor beta chain was retrieved from a study of human T cells and chemical hapten exposure. Study-wide results and caveats: TCRs above 1 in 1000 frequency did not change with DPC sensitization.

CDR1 and CDR2 (germline): MDHEN, SYDVKM. V lost 7 bases and J lost 8; bases outside the gene matches: 12. The CDR3 loop spans 16 amino acids. As concerns this clonotype: What it binds is unknown.

The time point is: patch test 1, 2 weeks after DPC sensitization. Indicated treatment: therapeutic diphenylcyclopropenone sensitization with weekly scalp DPC. Individual cDNA molecules had unique molecular identifiers attached to them by the library. TCRdb re-called the RACE reads through MiXCR, storing one row per CDR3 protein. This sample has roughly 70,000 distinct CDR3 sequences; 25% to 40% occur once, and the top ten carry around 8.9%. This clonotype originated in a man aged 35 to 55 with alopecia areata. Some clones in this sample may be carry-over from other donors' samples. This material consisted of whole blood, taken in connection with sensitization to the hapten diphenylcyclopropenone (DPC). The chain combines TRBV28 with TRBJ1-6, with 9 nucleotides matching TRBD1. The CDR3 region has the DNA TGTGCCAGCACTGGCGGGTGGGGACAGGGAGATTCACCCCTCCACTTT. Protein product: CASTGGWGQGDSPLHF.